The sequence of this T cell receptor (beta chain) was determined in a study of blood T cells in healthy people across ages. Study-wide points: A roughly linear age-dependent decrease characterized TCR beta diversity per million T cells. A strong correlation was seen between TCR beta diversity and naive T cell percentage.

Whenever a sample was processed, at least 6.5 million PBMCs were isolated. This clonotype was counted only a few times. Its target is not known. Next came a second PCR, run for about 7 to 12 cycles, which used a sample-barcoded 5' primer along with a J-beta primer mix. TCRdb passed the 5' RACE reads through MiXCR, listing each CDR3 protein once. The sample has roughly 800,000 distinct CDR3 sequences; around half are singletons. The CDR3 runs 15 residues. Germline CDR1 reads SGHRS; CDR2 reads YFSETQ. V was clipped by 4 bases and J by 11 bases, with 24 bases between them. Material: blood. The receptor's source is an elderly man in good health. This chain connects TRBV5-1 to TRBJ2-5; D may correspond to TRBD1 or TRBD2 (5 bases each). CDR3: CASSPGTAPGTEQYF. The DNA for the CDR3 is TGCGCCAGCAGCCCGGGGACCGCGCCTGGTACTGAGCAGTACTTC.